The 27 T cell receptor beta chains below were found in one sample sequenced in a study of PD-1 blockade in classical Hodgkin lymphoma. Every patient had relapsed following autologous stem cell transplantation, and cohorts differed in brentuximab vedotin exposure. The assay was immunoSEQ multiplex PCR, and TCRdb's table has in-frame clones only and misses some. The data contain approximately 160,000 clones, 78% of them singletons. This sample comprised peripheral blood mononuclear cells (PBMCs), obtained before the second cycle of nivolumab. Source of these receptors: a human donor with classical Hodgkin lymphoma.

The chain is built from TRBV5-8 and TRBJ1-1; D may be TRBD1 (5 bases). The CDR3 is 12 residues long. V was clipped by 2 bases and J by 8 bases, with 10 bases between them. Germline CDR1 is SGHTS and CDR2 is YDEGEE. The CDR3 DNA follows: TGTGCCAGCAGCTTCAGGGTCTCCGAAGCTTTCTTT. This gives the protein CASSFRVSEAFF. The variable domain in full, completed from reference TRBV5-8 and TRBJ1-1, reads EAGVTQSPTHLIKTRGQQATLRCSPISGHTSVYWYQQALGLGLQFLLWYDEGEERNRGNFPPRFSGRQFPNYSSELNVNALELEDSALYLCASSFRVSEAFFGQGTRLTVV.

This rearrangement joins TRBV7-9 to TRBJ1-1; D is unresolved. The CDR3 length is 13 residues. CDR1 and CDR2 from the germline V gene are SEHNR and FQNEAQ (reference sequence). V lost 5 bases and J 3 bases, leaving 10 bases between the germline ends. Written as DNA, the CDR3 is TGTGCCAGCAGCACCCGTAGGTACACTGAAGCTTTCTTT. It encodes CASSTRRYTEAFF.

This clone was observed at least ten times. The rearrangement uses TRBV7-9 and TRBJ2-7; possibly TRBD1 for D (6 bases). The CDR3 extends over 14 amino acids. Germline CDR1 is SEHNR and CDR2 is FQNEAQ (reference sequence). V lost 5 bases and J lost 4, with 15 bases in between. In DNA, the CDR3 is TGTGCCAGCAGCATCACAGGGTCTAGGTACGAGCAGTACTTC. Translated, it gives CASSITGSRYEQYF.

The chain carries TRBV29-1 and TRBJ2-4, with a tentative D call TRBD1 (6 bases). The CDR3 sequence is 14 residues long. Germline V gene sequence: CDR1 SQVTM, CDR2 ANQGSEA. Deletions cut 3 bases from V and 3 bases from J, with 12 bases between. The CDR3 loop reads CSVDGGGRKNIQYF. CDR3 in DNA: TGCAGCGTTGACGGTGGGGGCCGCAAAAACATTCAGTACTTC.

The chain joins TRBV10-3 to TRBJ2-7; 7 positions match TRBD1. The CDR3 is 14 residues long. CDR1 ENHRY and CDR2 SYGVKD come from the germline V gene. V gave up 2 bases and J gave up 3 bases; unmatched junction bases: 4. The CDR3 region has the DNA TGTGCCATCAGTGAGGCGACAGGGAACTACGAGCAGTACTTC. Its translation: CAISEATGNYEQYF.

This clone was seen a single time. The rearrangement links TRBV2 to TRBJ1-1, with D tentatively TRBD1 (5 bases). V was clipped by 4 bases and J by 1 base, with 10 bases between them. Germline V gene data show CDR1 as SNHLY and CDR2 as FYNNEI. CDR3 size: 14 residues. CDR3 sequence (DNA): TGTGCCAGCAGTGCTTGGGACGGGAACACTGAAGCTTTCTTT. This encodes CASSAWDGNTEAFF. The variable domain in full, completed from reference TRBV2 and TRBJ1-1, reads EPEVTQTPSHQVTQMGQEVILRCVPISNHLYFYWYRQILGQKVEFLVSFYNNEISEKSEIFDDQFSVERPDGSNFTLKIRSTKLEDSAMYFCASSAWDGNTEAFFGQGTRLTVV.

This clone was found many times. The chain joins TRBV7-2 to TRBJ2-2, with D tentatively TRBD2 (5 bases). CDR3 size: 15 residues. V was clipped by 8 bases and J by 3 bases, with 16 bases between them. The germline gives CDR1 SGHTA, CDR2 FQGNSA. The CDR3 spells CASAEMGAYTGELFF. Here the CDR3 DNA reads TGTGCCAGCGCCGAGATGGGAGCGTACACCGGGGAGCTGTTTTTT.

The chain combines TRBV19 with TRBJ2-5; 11 bases fit TRBD2. Per the germline V gene, CDR1 is LNHDA and CDR2 is SQIVND (reference sequence). The J segment lost 5 bases and the V segment lost 2 bases, leaving 10 bases of the junction unmatched. The CDR3 covers 17 residues. The chain's CDR3 is CASSIHPQLAGVETQYF. The CDR3 DNA reads TGTGCCAGTAGTATACACCCCCAACTAGCGGGAGTCGAGACCCAGTACTTC.

The V gene is TRBV6-1, the J gene TRBJ1-4; D is unresolved. The V end was cut by 0 bases, the J end by 7 bases, with 12 bases between. Germline V gene lookup returns CDR1 MNHNS and CDR2 SASEGT. This CDR3 region has 15 residues. The CDR3: CASSEARRVSEKLFF. CDR3 DNA sequence: TGTGCCAGCAGTGAAGCAAGGAGGGTTAGTGAAAAACTGTTTTTT.

The chain employs TRBV5-1 and TRBJ2-3; 8 nucleotides agree with TRBD2. J was trimmed by 6 bases and V by 3 bases; bases with no gene match: 12. This CDR3 has 16 amino acids. Germline assignment: CDR1 SGHRS and CDR2 YFSETQ. The CDR3 region has the DNA TGCGCCAGCAGCTCGGGCTCCGGACTAGCTATTGATACGCAGTATTTT. Amino acids: CASSSGSGLAIDTQYF. Filled out from reference TRBV5-1 and TRBJ2-3, the complete variable domain reads KAGVTQTPRYLIKTRGQQVTLSCSPISGHRSVSWYQQTPGQGLQFLFEYFSETQRNKGNFPGRFSGRQFSNSRSEMNVSTLELGDSALYLCASSSGSGLAIDTQYFGPGTRLTVL.

The chain carries TRBV28 and TRBJ2-6; D is uncertain. The CDR3 runs to 16 residues. V gave up 7 bases and J gave up 1 base, with 14 bases separating them. Germline CDR1 and CDR2: MDHEN and SYDVKM. The DNA for the CDR3 is TGTGCCAGCACTTTGGCTCGGGCTTCTGGGGCCAACGTCCTGACTTTC. Its protein is CASTLARASGANVLTF.

This clone was seen a few times. V usage is TRBV6-6 and J usage is TRBJ2-1; no definite D call. The CDR3 is made up of 11 amino acids. CDR1 MNHNY and CDR2 SVGAGI come from the germline V gene (reference sequence). V lost 7 bases and J lost 9, with 10 bases in between. The chain's CDR3 is CASNVLGEQFF. DNA of the CDR3: TGTGCCAGCAATGTCTTGGGTGAGCAGTTCTTC.

The chain recombines TRBV9 with TRBJ1-1; TRBD1 is a possible D gene (6 bases). V gave up 4 bases and J gave up 0 bases, with 7 bases separating them. The CDR3 has 13 amino acids. The germline V gene has CDR1 SGDLS and CDR2 YYNGEE. The CDR3 sequence: CASSRTVNTEAFF. The CDR3 DNA is TGTGCCAGCAGCAGGACAGTGAACACTGAAGCTTTCTTT.

This clone was observed a single time. The genes are TRBV12-5 and TRBJ2-7; 7 nucleotides match TRBD2. Germline V gives CDR1 LGHNT, CDR2 FRNRAP. This CDR3 is built from 13 residues. V shed 5 bases, J shed 1 base, and the junction held 2 bases outside the gene matches. In DNA form, the CDR3 reads TGTGCTAGTGGTCCGGGGGGTTCCTACGAGCAGTACTTC. Its translation: CASGPGGSYEQYF. The variable domain in full, with the rest retrieved from reference TRBV12-5 and TRBJ2-7, is DARVTQTPRHKVTEMGQEVTMRCQPILGHNTVFWYRQTMMQGLELLAYFRNRAPLDDSGMPKDRFSAEMPDATLATLKIQPSEPRDSAVYFCASGPGGSYEQYFGPGTRLTVT.

The chain is built from TRBV6-4 and TRBJ2-4; TRBD2 aligns across 7 bases. The CDR3 extends over 17 amino acids. The V gene end was trimmed by 0 bases and the J gene end by 1 base; junction bases not matched to a gene: 6. Germline CDR1 is MRHNA and CDR2 is SNTAGT. CDR3 coding DNA: TGTGCCAGCAGTGACTCTCCCGGGGGGAACGCCAAAAACATTCAGTACTTC. Its protein product is CASSDSPGGNAKNIQYF.

This chain connects TRBV19 to TRBJ2-5; tentative D call: TRBD2 (6 bases). Trimming removed 4 bases from V and 1 base from J, with 10 bases in between. From germline, CDR1 is LNHDA and CDR2 SQIVND (reference sequence). This CDR3 has 14 residues. The CDR3 region has the DNA TGTGCCAGTAGTAGCGGGGTCACCCAAGAGACCCAGTACTTC. Translated, it gives CASSSGVTQETQYF.

The DNA for the CDR3 is TGTGCCAGCAGTATACGGACAGGGGCCTATGGCTACACCTTC. Its translation: CASSIRTGAYGYTF. This chain connects TRBV27 to TRBJ1-2, with 9 bases matching TRBD1. The CDR3 is made up of 14 amino acids. Germline V gene sequence: CDR1 MNHEY, CDR2 SMNVEV (reference sequence). With V trimmed by 5 bases and J by 4 bases, 5 bases remained unmatched.

This clone was seen repeatedly, ten times or more. The chain couples TRBV5-1 to TRBJ2-7; perhaps D is TRBD1 or TRBD2 (5 bases each). Germline values: CDR1 SGHRS, CDR2 YFSETQ. Trimming removed 4 bases at V and 0 bases at J, with 14 bases between. The CDR3 spans 15 residues. The CDR3 is CASSLGPTSSYEQYF. CDR3 in DNA: TGCGCCAGCAGCCTGGGACCGACGAGCTCCTACGAGCAGTACTTC.

The chain has TRBV27 and TRBJ2-3, with 12 bases aligning to TRBD1. This CDR3 comprises 15 residues. V lost 5 bases to trimming and J lost 7 bases; unmatched junction nucleotides: 7. The germline CDR1 and CDR2 sequences are MNHEY and SMNVEV (reference sequence). In DNA form, the CDR3 reads TGTGCCAGCAGTCGGGGGACAGGGGGCTTAAATACGCAGTATTTT. Translated, it gives CASSRGTGGLNTQYF.

The V and J genes are TRBV7-7 and TRBJ2-7; TRBD2 is a possible D gene (5 bases). This CDR3 has 13 amino acids. Germline values: CDR1 SSHAT, CDR2 FNYEAQ (reference sequence). Deletions cut 1 base from V and 6 bases from J, with 10 bases between. The CDR3 sequence: CASSLDPGGEQYF. As DNA, the CDR3 is TGTGCCAGCAGCTTAGATCCTGGAGGCGAGCAGTACTTC.

The chain couples TRBV9 to TRBJ1-3; the D is unclear. The CDR3 spans 16 residues. The germline V and J ends were trimmed by 4 bases and 0 bases, with 14 bases remaining between them. Germline CDR1 reads SGDLS; CDR2 reads YYNGEE. CDR3 DNA: TGTGCCAGCAGCCCCGTTCCAGGCCCCTCTGGAAACACCATATATTTT. It encodes CASSPVPGPSGNTIYF.

This rearrangement joins TRBV21-1 to TRBJ1-5; the table's D call of TRBD1 was not tested on the DNA. TRBV21-1 is a pseudogene segment. The CDR3 totals 15 residues. CDR3 residues: CASRRDRDPNQPQHF. The CDR3 bases are TGTGCCAGCAGGAGGGACAGGGACCCCAATCAGCCCCAGCATTTT.

This clone was seen only once. The chain employs TRBV5-3 and TRBJ2-7; no clear D. TRBV5-3 is annotated as an ORF whose role is uncertain. This CDR3 spans 13 amino acids. Trimming removed 8 bases at V and 2 bases at J, with 14 bases between. The CDR3 is CASSPDQPYEQYF. The CDR3 bases are TGTGCCAGCAGCCCGGACCAACCCTACGAGCAGTACTTC.

The chain uses TRBV6-6 and TRBJ1-4; D uncertain. The V end was cut by 1 base, the J end by 7 bases, with 10 bases between. Germline V gene data show CDR1 as MNHNY and CDR2 as SVGAGI (reference sequence). The CDR3 has 14 residues. CDR3 nucleotides: TGTGCCAGCAGTTACTTTTCCGGGTCTGAAAAACTGTTTTTT. It encodes CASSYFSGSEKLFF.

The V gene is TRBV12-5, the J gene TRBJ1-6; weak D call: TRBD1 (5 bases). V lost 6 bases, J lost 10 bases, and 19 bases lay in between. This CDR3 comprises 15 residues. Germline V gives CDR1 LGHNT, CDR2 FRNRAP. The DNA of the CDR3 is TGTGCTAGTGGAAACGGGACTCTCCGAGGATCACCCCTCCACTTT. This codes for CASGNGTLRGSPLHF.

V usage is TRBV9 and J usage is TRBJ2-1, with 8 bases identical to TRBD2. CDR3 length equals 17 residues. Germline loops: CDR1 SGDLS, CDR2 YYNGEE. V lost 0 bases, J lost 9 bases, and 14 bases stayed unmatched. The CDR3 region is CASSVGPGGRFVAEQFF. The CDR3, as DNA: TGTGCCAGCAGCGTAGGGCCGGGGGGGCGCTTTGTAGCTGAGCAGTTCTTC. Drawing the rest from reference TRBV9 and TRBJ2-1, the complete variable domain is DSGVTQTPKHLITATGQRVTLRCSPRSGDLSVYWYQQSLDQGLQFLIQYYNGEERAKGNILERFSAQQFPDLHSELNLSSLELGDSALYFCASSVGPGGRFVAEQFFGPGTRLTVL.

The CDR3 DNA sequence: TGTGCCAGCAGCAAAGTCCGGACAGCGGCAACTAATGAAAAACTGTTTTTT. Its protein product is CASSKVRTAATNEKLFF. The chain carries TRBV21-1 and TRBJ1-4; no DNA check was done on the table's D call, TRBD1. TRBV21-1 is reported as a pseudogene. There are 17 residues in the CDR3.